What follows describes a single TCR beta chain. Libraries were prepared by immunoSEQ multiplex PCR; TCRdb keeps only in-frame clonotypes and omits some of them. The sample holds approximately 50,000 clones, around 93% seen once. This sample stems from a study of T cell changes during pregnancy in multiple sclerosis. Material: CD8+ T cells from peripheral blood mononuclear cells, obtained after pregnancy. The source is a female donor with multiple sclerosis, enrolled in a pregnancy study.

The chain's CDR3 is CASSERRGGYNEQFF. The CDR3, as DNA: TGTGCCAGCAGTGAACGGCGCGGGGGGTACAATGAGCAGTTCTTC. The chain recombines TRBV6-1 with TRBJ2-1; 8 bases align to TRBD2. The CDR3 covers 15 residues. V lost 2 bases and J lost 4; bases outside the gene matches: 4. CDR1 is MNHNS and CDR2 is SASEGT in the germline V gene.